This entry concerns a single T cell receptor beta chain. The sample is drawn from a study of shared clonotypes between healthy human individuals. Across the study: Contributing individuals were a couple of females and a few males aged 18 to 49.

Each CD8 memory set brought CD45RO+ cells together with CCR7-negative CD45RA+ TemRA cells. Methods used by the authors: ImmunoSEQ junction-only sequences lacked quality scores, so their filtering differed. Repertoires were generated with immunoSEQ multiplex PCR, while TCRdb's copy carries only in-frame clones and drops some. The V and J calls and clone size are taken from that table; D and trimming were inferred from the DNA. Found here are about 690,000 clones, roughly 91% of them singletons; the top ten hold 30% to 40%. CDR3 length: 15 residues. The germline V gene encodes CDR1 MDHEN and CDR2 SYDVKM. The V end lost 1 base, the J end lost 4 bases, and 14 bases lay between the germline ends.

The TCR originated in a man between 18 and 29 years old in good health. Some clones in this sample may be carry-over from other donors' samples. Sequencing input: memory CD8+ T cells from PBMCs. The subset here: CD45RO+ cells pooled with CCR7-negative TemRA cells. The J gene is TRBJ2-7, the V gene TRBV28, with a weak D call TRBD2 (5 bases). The CDR3 here is CASSLYRGHPYEQYF. The DNA of the CDR3 is TGTGCCAGCAGTTTATATCGGGGTCACCCGTACGAGCAGTACTTC.